This T cell receptor (delta chain) was identified in a study of Vδ1+ human thymocytes. The CDR3 extends over 15 amino acids. Trimming took 4 bases from V and 2 from J, leaving 14 bases between them. CDR1 is TSWWSYY and CDR2 is QGS in the germline V gene. Findings and limits, study-wide: Many TRG clonotypes were shared between donors; TRD repertoires were essentially private. In the thymus, TRG and TRD repertoires looked highly polyclonal with Gaussian CDR3 lengths.

Sequences come from RNA converted to cDNA by reverse transcription. The CDR3 regions were amplified by multiplex PCR from V-gene primers to a constant-region primer. TCRdb re-called the multiplex PCR reads using CATT. The table has some 55,000 delta-chain clones, about 16% seen once. Purity of the sorted Vdelta1+ thymocytes ranged from roughly 96% to 99.6%. This clone showed up just a few times. Its specificity is unknown. V and J are TRDV1 and TRDJ1; D might be TRDD3 (6 bases). The receptor was isolated from a boy younger than two who had congenital heart surgery. The sequenced material came from Vdelta1+ gamma-delta thymocytes from the thymus. Subset given: FACS-sorted CD3+ TCRalphabeta- TCRVdelta1+ TCRVdelta2- thymocytes. This chain's CDR3 is CALGVLGIVTDKLIF. The CDR3 region has the DNA TGTGCTCTTGGGGTTCTTGGGATAGTTACCGATAAACTCATCTTT.